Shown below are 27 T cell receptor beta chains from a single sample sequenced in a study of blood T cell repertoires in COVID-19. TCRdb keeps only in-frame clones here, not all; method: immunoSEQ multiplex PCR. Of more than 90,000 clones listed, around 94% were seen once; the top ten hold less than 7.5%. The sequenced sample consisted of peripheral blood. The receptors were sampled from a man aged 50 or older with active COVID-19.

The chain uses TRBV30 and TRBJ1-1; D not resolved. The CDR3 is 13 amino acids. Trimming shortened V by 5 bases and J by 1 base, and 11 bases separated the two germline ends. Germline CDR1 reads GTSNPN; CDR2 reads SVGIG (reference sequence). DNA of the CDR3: TGTGCCTGGTCCGCTTACGGGAACACTGAAGCTTTCTTT. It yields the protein CAWSAYGNTEAFF. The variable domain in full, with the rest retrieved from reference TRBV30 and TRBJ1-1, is SQTIHQWPATLVQPVGSPLSLECTVEGTSNPNLYWYRQAAGRGLQLLFYSVGIGQISSEVPQNLSASRPQDRQFILSSKKLLLSDSGFYLCAWSAYGNTEAFFGQGTRLTVV.

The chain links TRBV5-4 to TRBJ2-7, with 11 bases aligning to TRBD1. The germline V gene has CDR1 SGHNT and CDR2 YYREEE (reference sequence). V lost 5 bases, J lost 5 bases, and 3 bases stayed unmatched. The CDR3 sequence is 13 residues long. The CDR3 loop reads CASRGQGAHEQYF. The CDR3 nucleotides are TGTGCCAGCAGAGGACAGGGGGCCCACGAGCAGTACTTC.

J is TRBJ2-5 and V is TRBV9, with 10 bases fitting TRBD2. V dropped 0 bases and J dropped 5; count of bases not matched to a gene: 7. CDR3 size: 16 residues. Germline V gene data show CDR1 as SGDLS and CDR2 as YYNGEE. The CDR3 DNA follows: TGTGCCAGCAGCGTAGGGAAGCTAGCGGGAGCGGAGACCCAGTACTTC. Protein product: CASSVGKLAGAETQYF. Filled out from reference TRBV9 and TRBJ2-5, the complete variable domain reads DSGVTQTPKHLITATGQRVTLRCSPRSGDLSVYWYQQSLDQGLQFLIQYYNGEERAKGNILERFSAQQFPDLHSELNLSSLELGDSALYFCASSVGKLAGAETQYFGPGTRLLVL.

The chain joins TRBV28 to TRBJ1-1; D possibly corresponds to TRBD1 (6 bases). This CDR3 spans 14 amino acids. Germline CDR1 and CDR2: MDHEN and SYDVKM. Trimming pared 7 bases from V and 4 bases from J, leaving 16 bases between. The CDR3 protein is CASTIYKGVTEAFF. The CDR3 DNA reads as TGTGCCAGCACCATCTACAAGGGGGTCACTGAAGCTTTCTTT.

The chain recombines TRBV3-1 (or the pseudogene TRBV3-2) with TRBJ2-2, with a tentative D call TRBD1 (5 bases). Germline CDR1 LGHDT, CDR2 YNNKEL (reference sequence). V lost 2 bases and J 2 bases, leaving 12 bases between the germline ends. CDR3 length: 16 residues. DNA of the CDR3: TGTGCCAGCAGCCAATTGTGGCAGGGAAACACCGGGGAGCTGTTTTTT. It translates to CASSQLWQGNTGELFF.

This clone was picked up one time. CDR3 in DNA: TGTGCCAGCAGCCTACTATCGGGACTAGCGGTCACAGATACGCAGTATTTT. Translation: CASSLLSGLAVTDTQYF. The J gene is TRBJ2-3, the V gene TRBV5-6; TRBD2 aligns across 11 bases. CDR3 length equals 17 residues. Germline assignment: CDR1 SGHDT and CDR2 YYEEEE. V shed 4 bases and J 2 bases; nucleotides not matched to a gene: 9.

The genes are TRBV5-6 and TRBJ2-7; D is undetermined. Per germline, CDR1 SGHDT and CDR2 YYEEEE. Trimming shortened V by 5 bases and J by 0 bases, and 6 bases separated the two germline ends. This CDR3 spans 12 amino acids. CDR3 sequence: CASRADSYEQYF. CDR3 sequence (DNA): TGTGCCAGCAGGGCGGACTCCTACGAGCAGTACTTC.

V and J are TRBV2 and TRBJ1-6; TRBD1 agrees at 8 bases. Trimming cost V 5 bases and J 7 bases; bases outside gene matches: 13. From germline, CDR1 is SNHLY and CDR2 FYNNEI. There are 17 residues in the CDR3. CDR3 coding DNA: TGTGCCAGCAGTCTTAGGACAGGGTCTGCCCAGAATTCACCCCTCCACTTT. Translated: CASSLRTGSAQNSPLHF. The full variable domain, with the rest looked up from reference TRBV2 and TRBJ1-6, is EPEVTQTPSHQVTQMGQEVILRCVPISNHLYFYWYRQILGQKVEFLVSFYNNEISEKSEIFDDQFSVERPDGSNFTLKIRSTKLEDSAMYFCASSLRTGSAQNSPLHFGNGTRLTVT.

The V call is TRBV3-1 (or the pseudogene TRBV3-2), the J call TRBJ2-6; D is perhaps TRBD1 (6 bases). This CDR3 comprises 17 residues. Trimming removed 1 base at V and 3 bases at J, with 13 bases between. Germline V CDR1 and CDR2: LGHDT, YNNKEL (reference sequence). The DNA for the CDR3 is TGTGCCAGCAGCCAAGGGGTAGGGGGAAGTGGGGCCAACGTCCTGACTTTC. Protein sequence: CASSQGVGGSGANVLTF.

CDR3 protein: CASSSGQGTDTQYF. In DNA, the CDR3 is TGTGCCAGTAGTTCGGGACAGGGAACAGATACGCAGTATTTT. The chain recombines TRBV19 with TRBJ2-3; TRBD1 matches 9 bases. Germline CDR1 is LNHDA and CDR2 is SQIVND (reference sequence). The length of the CDR3 is 14 residues. V lost 5 bases and J lost 3; bases outside the gene matches: 3. Complete variable domain (other parts from reference TRBV19 and TRBJ2-3): DGGITQSPKYLFRKEGQNVTLSCEQNLNHDAMYWYRQDPGQGLRLIYYSQIVNDFQKGDIAEGYSVSREKKESFPLTVTSAQKNPTAFYLCASSSGQGTDTQYFGPGTRLTVL.

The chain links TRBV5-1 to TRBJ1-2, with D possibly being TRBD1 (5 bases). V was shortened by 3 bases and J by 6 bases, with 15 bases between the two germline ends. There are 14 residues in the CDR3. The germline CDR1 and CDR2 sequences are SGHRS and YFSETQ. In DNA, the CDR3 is TGCGCCAGCAGCTCGAGCAGGGCCACGGATGGCTACACCTTC. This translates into CASSSSRATDGYTF.

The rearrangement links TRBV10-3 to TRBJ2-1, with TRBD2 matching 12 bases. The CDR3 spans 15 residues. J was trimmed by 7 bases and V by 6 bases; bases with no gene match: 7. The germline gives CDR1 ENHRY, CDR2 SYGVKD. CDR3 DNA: TGTGCCATCAGAATCGCCGGACTAGCGGGGAATGAGCAGTTCTTC. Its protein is CAIRIAGLAGNEQFF.

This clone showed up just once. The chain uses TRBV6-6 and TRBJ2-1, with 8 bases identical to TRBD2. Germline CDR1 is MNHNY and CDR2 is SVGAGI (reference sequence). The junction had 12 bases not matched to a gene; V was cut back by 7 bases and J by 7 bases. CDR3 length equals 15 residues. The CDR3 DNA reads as TGTGCCAGCACCCTAGGCGGGAGGATCGGTAATGAGCAGTTCTTC. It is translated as CASTLGGRIGNEQFF.

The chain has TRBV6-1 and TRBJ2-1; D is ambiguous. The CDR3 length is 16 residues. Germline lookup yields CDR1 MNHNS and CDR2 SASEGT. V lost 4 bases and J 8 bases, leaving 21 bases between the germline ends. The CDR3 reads CASSAYHKILGHEQFF. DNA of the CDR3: TGTGCCAGCAGTGCATACCACAAGATTCTAGGCCATGAGCAGTTCTTC.

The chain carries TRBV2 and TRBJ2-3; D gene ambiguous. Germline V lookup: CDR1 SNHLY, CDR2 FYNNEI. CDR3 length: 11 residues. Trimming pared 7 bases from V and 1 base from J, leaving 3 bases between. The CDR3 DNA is TGTGCCAGCACGGGCACAGATACGCAGTATTTT. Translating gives CASTGTDTQYF.

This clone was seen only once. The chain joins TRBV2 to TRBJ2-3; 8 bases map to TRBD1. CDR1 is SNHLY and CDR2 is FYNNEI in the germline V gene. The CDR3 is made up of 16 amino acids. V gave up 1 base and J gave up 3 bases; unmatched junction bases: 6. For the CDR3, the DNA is TGTGCCAGCAGTGAAGTGGCCAGGGGGCTGACAGATACGCAGTATTTT. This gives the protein CASSEVARGLTDTQYF.

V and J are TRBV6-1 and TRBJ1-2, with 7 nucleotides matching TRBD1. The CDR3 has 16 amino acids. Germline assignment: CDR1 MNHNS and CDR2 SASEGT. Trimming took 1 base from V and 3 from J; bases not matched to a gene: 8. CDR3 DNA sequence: TGTGCCAGCAGTGAAGATGCCGGACAGGCGTACTATGGCTACACCTTC. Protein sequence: CASSEDAGQAYYGYTF.

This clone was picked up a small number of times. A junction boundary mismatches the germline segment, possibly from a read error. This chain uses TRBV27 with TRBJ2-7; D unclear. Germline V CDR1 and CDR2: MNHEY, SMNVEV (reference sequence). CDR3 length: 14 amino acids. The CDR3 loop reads CASSPISSSSEQYF. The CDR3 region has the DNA TGTGCCAGCAGTCCTATCTCTAGTTCCTCCGAGCAGTACTTC.

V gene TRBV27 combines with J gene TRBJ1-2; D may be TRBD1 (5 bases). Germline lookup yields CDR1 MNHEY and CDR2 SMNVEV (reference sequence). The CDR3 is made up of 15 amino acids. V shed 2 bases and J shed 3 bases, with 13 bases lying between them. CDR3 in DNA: TGTGCCAGCAGTTTAAGGCAGGGTGGGGACTATGGCTACACCTTC. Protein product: CASSLRQGGDYGYTF.

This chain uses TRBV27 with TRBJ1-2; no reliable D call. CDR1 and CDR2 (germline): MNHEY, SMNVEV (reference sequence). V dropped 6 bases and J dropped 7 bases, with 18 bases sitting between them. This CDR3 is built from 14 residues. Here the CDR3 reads CASRGQERTVGYTF. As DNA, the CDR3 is TGTGCCAGCAGGGGCCAAGAACGCACGGTTGGCTACACCTTC.

The CDR3 here is CAISDRVNQPQHF. The CDR3 nucleotides read TGTGCCATCAGTGACAGGGTCAATCAGCCCCAGCATTTT. This chain joins TRBV10-3 and TRBJ1-5; a possible D gene is TRBD1 (5 bases). The germline V gene has CDR1 ENHRY and CDR2 SYGVKD. The CDR3 is made up of 13 amino acids. V dropped 3 bases and J dropped 3 bases, with 6 bases sitting between them.

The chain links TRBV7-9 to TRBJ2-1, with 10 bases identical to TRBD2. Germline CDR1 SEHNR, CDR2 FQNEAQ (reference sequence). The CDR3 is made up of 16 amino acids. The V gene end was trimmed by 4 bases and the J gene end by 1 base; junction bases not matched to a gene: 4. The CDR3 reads CASSSTSGSSYNEQFF. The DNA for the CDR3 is TGTGCCAGCAGCTCGACTAGCGGGTCTTCCTACAATGAGCAGTTCTTC.

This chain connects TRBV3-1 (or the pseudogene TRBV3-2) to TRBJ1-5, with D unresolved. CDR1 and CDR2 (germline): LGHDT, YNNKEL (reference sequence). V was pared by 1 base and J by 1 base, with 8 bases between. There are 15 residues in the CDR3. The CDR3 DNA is TGTGCCAGCAGCCAAGGCTCCGGGAGCAATCAGCCCCAGCATTTT. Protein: CASSQGSGSNQPQHF.

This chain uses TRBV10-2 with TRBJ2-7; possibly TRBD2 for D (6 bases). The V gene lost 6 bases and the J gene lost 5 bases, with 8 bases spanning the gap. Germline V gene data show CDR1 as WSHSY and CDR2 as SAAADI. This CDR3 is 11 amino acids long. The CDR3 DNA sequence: TGCGCCAGCAGCTTAGCGGACGAGCAGTACTTC. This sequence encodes CASSLADEQYF.

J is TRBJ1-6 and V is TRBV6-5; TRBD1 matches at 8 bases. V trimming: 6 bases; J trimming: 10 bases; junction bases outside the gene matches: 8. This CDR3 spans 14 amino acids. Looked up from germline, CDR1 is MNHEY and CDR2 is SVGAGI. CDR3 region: CASRPTGENSPLHF. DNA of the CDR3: TGTGCCAGCAGGCCGACAGGGGAAAACTCACCCCTCCACTTT.

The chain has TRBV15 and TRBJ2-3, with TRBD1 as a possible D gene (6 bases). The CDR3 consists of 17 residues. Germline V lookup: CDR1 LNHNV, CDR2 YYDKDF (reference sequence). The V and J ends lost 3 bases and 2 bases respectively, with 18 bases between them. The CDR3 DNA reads TGTGCCACCAGCAGGAAATGGGGACACGGTGACACAGATACGCAGTATTTT. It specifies CATSRKWGHGDTDTQYF. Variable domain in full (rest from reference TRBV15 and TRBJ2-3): DAMVIQNPRYQVTQFGKPVTLSCSQTLNHNVMYWYQQKSSQAPKLLFHYYDKDFNNEADTPDNFQSRRPNTSFCFLDIRSPGLGDTAMYLCATSRKWGHGDTDTQYFGPGTRLTVL.

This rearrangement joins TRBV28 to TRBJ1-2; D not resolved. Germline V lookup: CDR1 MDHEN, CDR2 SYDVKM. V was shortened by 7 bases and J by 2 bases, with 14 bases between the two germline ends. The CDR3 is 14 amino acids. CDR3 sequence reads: CASTALSENYGYTF. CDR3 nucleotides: TGTGCCAGCACCGCCCTCTCCGAGAACTATGGCTACACCTTC.